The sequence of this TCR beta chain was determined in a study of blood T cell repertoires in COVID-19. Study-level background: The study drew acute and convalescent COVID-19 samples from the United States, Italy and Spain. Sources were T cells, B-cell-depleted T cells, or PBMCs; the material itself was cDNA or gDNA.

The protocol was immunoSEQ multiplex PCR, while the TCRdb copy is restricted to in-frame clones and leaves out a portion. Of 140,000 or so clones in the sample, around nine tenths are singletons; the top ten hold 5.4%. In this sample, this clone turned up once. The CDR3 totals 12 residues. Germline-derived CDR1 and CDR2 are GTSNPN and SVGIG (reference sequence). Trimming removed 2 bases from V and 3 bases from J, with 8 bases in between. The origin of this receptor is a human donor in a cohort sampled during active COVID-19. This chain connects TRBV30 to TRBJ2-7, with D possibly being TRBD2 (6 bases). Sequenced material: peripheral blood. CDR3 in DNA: TGTGCCTGGAGTAGGGGAGGCTACGAGCAGTACTTC. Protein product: CAWSRGGYEQYF.